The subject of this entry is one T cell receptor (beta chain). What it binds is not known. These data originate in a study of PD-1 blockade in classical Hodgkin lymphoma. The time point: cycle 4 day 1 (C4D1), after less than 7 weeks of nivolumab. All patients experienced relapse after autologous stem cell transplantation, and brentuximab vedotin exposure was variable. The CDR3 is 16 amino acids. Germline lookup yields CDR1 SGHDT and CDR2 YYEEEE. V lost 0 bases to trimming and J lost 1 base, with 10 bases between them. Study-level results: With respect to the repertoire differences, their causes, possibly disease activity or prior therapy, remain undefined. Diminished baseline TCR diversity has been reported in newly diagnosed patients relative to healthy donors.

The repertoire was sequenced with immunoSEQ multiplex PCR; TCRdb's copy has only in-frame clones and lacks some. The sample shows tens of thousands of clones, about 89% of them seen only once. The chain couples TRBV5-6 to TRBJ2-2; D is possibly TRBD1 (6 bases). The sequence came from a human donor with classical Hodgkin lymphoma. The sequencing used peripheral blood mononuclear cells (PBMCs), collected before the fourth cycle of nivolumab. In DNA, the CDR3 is TGTGCCAGCAGCTTGGCACAGGGCCTGAACACCGGGGAGCTGTTTTTT. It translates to CASSLAQGLNTGELFF.